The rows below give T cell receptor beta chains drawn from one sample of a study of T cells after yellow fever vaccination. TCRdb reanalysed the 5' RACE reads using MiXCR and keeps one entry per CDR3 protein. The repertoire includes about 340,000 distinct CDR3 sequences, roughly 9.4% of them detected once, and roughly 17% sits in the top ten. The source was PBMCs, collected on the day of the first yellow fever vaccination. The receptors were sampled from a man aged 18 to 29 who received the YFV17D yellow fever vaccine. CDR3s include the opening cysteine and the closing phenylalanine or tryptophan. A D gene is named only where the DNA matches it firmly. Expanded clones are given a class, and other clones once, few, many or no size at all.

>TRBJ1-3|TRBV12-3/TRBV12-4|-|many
TGTGCCAGCAGCCCCTCCCCAGGGGACTCTGGAAACACCATATATTTT
CASSPSPGDSGNTIYF
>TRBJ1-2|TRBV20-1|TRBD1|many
TGCAGTGCTAGGGTAGACAGGGGCCGGAGCTATGGCTACACCTTC
CSARVDRGRSYGYTF
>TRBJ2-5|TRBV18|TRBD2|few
TGTGCCAGCTCACCACCATCGGGGGGTAATGCGGAGACCCAGTACTTC
CASSPPSGGNAETQYF
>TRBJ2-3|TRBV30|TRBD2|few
TGTGCCTGGAGTTTGACTAGCGGGCGGGGGGATACGCAGTATTTT
CAWSLTSGRGDTQYF
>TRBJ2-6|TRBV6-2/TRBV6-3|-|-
TGTGCCAGCAGCGCACAGGGTAATGGGGCCAACGTCCTGACTTTC
CASSAQGNGANVLTF
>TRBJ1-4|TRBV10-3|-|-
TGTGCCATCAGCGAGAGACAGTTTAATGAAAAACTGTTTTTT
CAISERQFNEKLFF
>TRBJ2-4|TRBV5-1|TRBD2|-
TGCGCCAGCAGCGCAACGTTAGCGGGAAGCAAAAACATTCAGTACTTC
CASSATLAGSKNIQYF
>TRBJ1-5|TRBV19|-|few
TGTGCCAGTAGTATAGCGGCCAGACGAAGATTCGACAATCAGCCCCAGCATTTT
CASSIAARRRFDNQPQHF
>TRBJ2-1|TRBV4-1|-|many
TGCGCCAGCAGCCAAGAAGCGGAAAGGTACAATGAGCAGTTCTTC
CASSQEAERYNEQFF
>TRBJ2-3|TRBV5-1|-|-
TGCGCCAGCAGCTTCCTAGTAACAGATACGCAGTATTTT
CASSFLVTDTQYF
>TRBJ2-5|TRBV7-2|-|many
TGTGCCAGCAGCTTCGACATTTTAAAAGAGACCCAGTACTTC
CASSFDILKETQYF
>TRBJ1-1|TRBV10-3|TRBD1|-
TGTGCCATCAGTCGAACCGGGACAGGGATGAACACTGAAGCTTTCTTT
CAISRTGTGMNTEAFF
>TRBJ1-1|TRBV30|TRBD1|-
TGTGCCTGGAGTGCAGGGGGTCTTGAAGCTTTCTTT
CAWSAGGLEAFF
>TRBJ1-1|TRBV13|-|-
TGTGCCAGCAGCTTATGGCCCGGGTTGACTGAAGCTTTCTTT
CASSLWPGLTEAFF
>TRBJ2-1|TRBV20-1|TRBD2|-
TGCAGTGCTACGAAGACTAGCCGGGATGAGCAGTTCTTC
CSATKTSRDEQFF
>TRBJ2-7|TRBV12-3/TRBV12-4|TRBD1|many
TGTGCCAGCAGTTTTCCGAGGGACAGAGGCTCCTACGAGCAGTACTTC
CASSFPRDRGSYEQYF
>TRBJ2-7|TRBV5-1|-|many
TGCGCCAGCAGCTTGGACAGGGCCTACGAGCAGTACTTC
CASSLDRAYEQYF
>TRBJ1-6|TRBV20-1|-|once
TGCAGTGCTTACCAATACGCGCAATCCCTCCACTTT
CSAYQYAQSLHF